The sequence of this T cell receptor (beta chain) was determined in a study of regulatory T cells in long-lasting Graves disease. To make TCR beta libraries, researchers used iRepertoire HTBI primers and Arm-PCR of CDR3 regions. Via MiXCR, TCRdb re-called the multiplex PCR reads, giving one row per CDR3 protein. The sample has roughly 440,000 distinct CDR3 sequences; over 15% are singletons. Time point reported: newly diagnosed GD, antithyroid drugs for less than 3 months. TCR sequences were obtained from RNA taken from PBMCs. The CDR3 consists of 13 residues. J gave up 4 bases and V 9 bases, and 6 bases lay outside the gene matches. The germline V gene has CDR1 KGHSY and CDR2 FQNENV. The same data also went into a second study, on T cells in Graves' hyperthyroidism and ophthalmopathy. That study adds: Ophthalmopathy was model-predicted a median around 6.7 months pre-onset.

The chain employs TRBV16 and TRBJ2-5; 9 bases fit TRBD1. The sequenced sample was peripheral blood mononuclear cells (PBMCs), obtained at new diagnosis, from a patient treated with antithyroid drugs. The TCR sequence derives from a woman younger than 35 with Graves disease. CDR3: CASLPGQGETQYF. The CDR3 coding sequence is TGTGCCAGTCTACCGGGACAGGGAGAGACCCAGTACTTC.